The following is a T cell receptor (beta chain) sequence with its context. Evenly divided among several immunoSEQ plates was the genomic DNA of each subset. When replicate PCRs were run on sorted subsets, they used 150 to 250 ng DNA, approximately 33,000 T cell genomes. Clones were read by immunoSEQ multiplex PCR, and TCRdb kept only the in-frame ones, dropping some. The sample lists 950,000 to 1,100,000 clones, under 80% occurring once. This CDR3 contains 14 residues. Germline V CDR1 and CDR2: WNHNN, SYGVQD (reference sequence). J was trimmed by 8 bases and V by 6 bases; bases with no gene match: 8. The sample is drawn from a study of shared clonotypes between healthy human individuals.

The TCR originated in a man aged 18 to 29 in good health. This chain links TRBV10-1 with TRBJ1-4; 8 nucleotides match TRBD1. Sequencing used memory CD4+ T cells sorted from blood. Described subset: CD45RA-negative fraction. CDR3 amino acids: CASRTGGIIEKLFF. The CDR3 nucleotides read TGCGCCAGCAGAACAGGGGGGATTATCGAAAAACTGTTTTTT.